A single sample is the source of the 4 T cell receptor beta chains below, sequenced in a study of T cell responses to AZD1222 COVID-19 vaccine. Profiling relied on immunoSEQ multiplex PCR, and the TCRdb table lists in-frame clones only, not all of them. The table lists 55,000 to 75,000 clones, 80% of them singletons. Material: peripheral blood, obtained on day 0 of AZD1222 vaccination. The receptor source for this set is an adult in good health.

J is TRBJ2-2 and V is TRBV24-1, with TRBD1 identical over 7 bases. This CDR3 is 15 amino acids long. Germline trimming cut 11 bases from V and 4 bases from J; bases unmatched to any gene: 12. In germline, CDR1 is KGHDR, CDR2 SFDVKD. CDR3 region: CANHTGAEGTGELFF. The CDR3, as DNA: TGTGCCAATCACACAGGGGCCGAGGGCACCGGGGAGCTGTTTTTT.

The sample holds one count of this clone. CDR3 in amino acids: CASSIGPGQYSNQPQHF. The CDR3 region has the DNA TGTGCCAGTAGTATAGGCCCCGGCCAATATAGCAATCAGCCCCAGCATTTT. The chain uses TRBV19 and TRBJ1-5; D is uncertain. Germline CDR1 is LNHDA and CDR2 is SQIVND (reference sequence). Trimming pared 1 base from V and 0 bases from J, leaving 13 bases between. This CDR3 is 17 amino acids long. The full variable domain, rest sourced from reference TRBV19 and TRBJ1-5, is DGGITQSPKYLFRKEGQNVTLSCEQNLNHDAMYWYRQDPGQGLRLIYYSQIVNDFQKGDIAEGYSVSREKKESFPLTVTSAQKNPTAFYLCASSIGPGQYSNQPQHFGDGTRLSIL.

This sequence joins TRBV6-5 and TRBJ2-2; 12 bases align to TRBD1. The trim removed 7 bases at V and 6 bases at J, leaving 6 bases unmatched. CDR3 length: 15 amino acids. Looked up from germline, CDR1 is MNHEY and CDR2 is SVGAGI. The CDR3 loop reads CASTGGTGGPGELFF. In DNA, the CDR3 is TGTGCCAGCACGGGGGGGACAGGGGGCCCCGGGGAGCTGTTTTTT.

V gene TRBV12-5 combines with J gene TRBJ2-3; no firm D call. Germline V gives CDR1 LGHNT, CDR2 FRNRAP. The CDR3 covers 16 residues. The germline V and J ends were trimmed by 2 bases and 1 base, with 13 bases remaining between them. CDR3 bases: TGTGCTAGTGGTTTGACCCTCGCGGAGCGCACAGATACGCAGTATTTT. Its translation is CASGLTLAERTDTQYF.